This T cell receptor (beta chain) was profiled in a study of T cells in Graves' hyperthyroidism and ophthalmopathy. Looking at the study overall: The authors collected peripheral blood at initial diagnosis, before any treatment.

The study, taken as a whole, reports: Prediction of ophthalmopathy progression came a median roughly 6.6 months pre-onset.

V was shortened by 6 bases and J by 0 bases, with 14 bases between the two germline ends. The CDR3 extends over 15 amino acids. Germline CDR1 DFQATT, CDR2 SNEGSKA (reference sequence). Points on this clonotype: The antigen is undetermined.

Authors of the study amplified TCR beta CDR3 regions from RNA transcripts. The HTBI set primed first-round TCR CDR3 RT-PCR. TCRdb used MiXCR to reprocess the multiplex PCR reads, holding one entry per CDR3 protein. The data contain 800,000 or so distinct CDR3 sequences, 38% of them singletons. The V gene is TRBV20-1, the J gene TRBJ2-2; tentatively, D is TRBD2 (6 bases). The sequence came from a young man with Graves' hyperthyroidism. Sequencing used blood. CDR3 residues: CSAEIAETNTGELFF. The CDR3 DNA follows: TGCAGTGCGGAAATAGCGGAGACGAACACCGGGGAGCTGTTTTTT.